Described below is a single T cell receptor (beta chain) sequence and its context. The authors prepared the TCRbeta library with unique molecular identifiers. TCRdb reanalysed the PCR reads using MiXCR and keeps one entry per CDR3 protein. The sample has a few hundred thousand distinct CDR3 sequences; approximately 9.7% are singletons. This entry is derived from a study of T-cell reconstitution after alpha-beta-depleted transplantation in children. V was trimmed by 0 bases and J by 9 bases, leaving 9 bases between them. This CDR3 contains 11 residues. CDR1 and CDR2 (germline): SQVTM, ANQGSEA. Sequenced here: PBMCs from the stem cell graft donor, sampled from the stem cell graft. The genes are TRBV29-1 and TRBJ2-7; unclear D gene. The TCR sequence derives from a human donor who donated a stem cell graft to a child with SCID. The CDR3 nucleotides read TGCAGCGTTGAAGATTCCGCGAGGCAGTACTTC. Residues: CSVEDSARQYF.